These 12 T cell receptor beta chains were all obtained from the same sample, sequenced in a study of OX40 agonist ivuxolimab in advanced cancers. Sequencing used immunoSEQ multiplex PCR; TCRdb keeps in-frame clones, though not all of them. This sample has under 90,000 clones, with 80% to 85% found just once. The starting material was CD4+ or CD8+ T cells sorted from blood, obtained in a trial of the OX40 agonist ivuxolimab. The receptor set was obtained from an adult with an advanced solid tumor such as melanoma, head and neck, liver or kidney cancer.

The rearrangement uses TRBV2 and TRBJ1-5; D unresolved. This CDR3 is 14 amino acids long. Germline lookup yields CDR1 SNHLY and CDR2 FYNNEI. The V end was cut by 5 bases, the J end by 3 bases, with 11 bases between. The CDR3 DNA is TGTGCCAGCAGTCGCAATTCGGCCAATCAGCCCCAGCATTTT. Residues: CASSRNSANQPQHF.

The chain couples TRBV5-4 to TRBJ1-1; 9 bases match TRBD1. The CDR3 is made up of 16 amino acids. The germline V gene encodes CDR1 SGHNT and CDR2 YYREEE (reference sequence). The trim removed 3 bases at V and 4 bases at J, leaving 10 bases unmatched. CDR3 sequence: CASSSPTGGQSTEAFF. The CDR3 nucleotides are TGTGCCAGCAGCTCGCCCACAGGGGGCCAGTCCACTGAAGCTTTCTTT.

DNA for the CDR3: TGTGCCAGCAGCTCCGGTCGGGTGCAGTTCTTC. Protein sequence: CASSSGRVQFF. V gene TRBV7-3 combines with J gene TRBJ2-1; no reliable D call. This CDR3 comprises 11 residues. Per germline, CDR1 SGHTA and CDR2 FQGTGA. Trimming pared 4 bases from V and 12 bases from J, leaving 10 bases between.

The rearrangement joins TRBV6-6 to TRBJ2-3; no reliable D call. The length of the CDR3 is 14 residues. Trimming pared 7 bases from V and 0 bases from J, leaving 11 bases between. From germline, CDR1 is MNHNY and CDR2 SVGAGI (reference sequence). The CDR3 DNA sequence: TGTGCCAGCAAGGAGCTAACTAGCACAGATACGCAGTATTTT. It encodes CASKELTSTDTQYF.

CDR3 region: CASKTTGGGQFF. DNA for the CDR3: TGTGCCAGCAAAACGACAGGGGGCGGACAGTTCTTC. The V and J genes are TRBV6-1 and TRBJ2-1; 10 nucleotides agree with TRBD1. There are 12 residues in the CDR3. V lost 7 bases to trimming and J lost 13 bases; unmatched junction nucleotides: 7. Germline values: CDR1 MNHNS, CDR2 SASEGT.

In this sample, this clone turned up a few times. V usage is TRBV29-1 and J usage is TRBJ2-1; D remains unclear. V lost 6 bases and J lost 6, with 15 bases in between. The CDR3 totals 13 residues. Germline values: CDR1 SQVTM, CDR2 ANQGSEA. The CDR3 DNA reads as TGCAGCGTCCAAGATCCGATCTTCAATGAGCAGTTCTTC. Its translation: CSVQDPIFNEQFF.

This clone was observed a single time. The CDR3 bases are TGTGCCAGCAGCTTGTGGGAGGGGGCGGAGGCTTTCTTT. Its translation is CASSLWEGAEAFF. The chain recombines TRBV5-5 with TRBJ1-1, with 7 nucleotides matching TRBD1. The length of the CDR3 is 13 residues. J gave up 11 bases and V 1 base, and 8 bases lay outside the gene matches. In germline, CDR1 is SGHKS, CDR2 YYEKEE (reference sequence).

The chain employs TRBV9 and TRBJ1-1, with 9 bases matching TRBD1. The length of the CDR3 is 15 residues. The germline gives CDR1 SGDLS, CDR2 YYNGEE. V lost 4 bases and J lost 1; bases outside the gene matches: 5. CDR3 amino acids: CASSPLDRGNTEAFF. CDR3 bases: TGTGCCAGCAGCCCATTGGACAGGGGGAACACTGAAGCTTTCTTT. Drawing the rest from reference TRBV9 and TRBJ1-1, the complete variable domain is DSGVTQTPKHLITATGQRVTLRCSPRSGDLSVYWYQQSLDQGLQFLIQYYNGEERAKGNILERFSAQQFPDLHSELNLSSLELGDSALYFCASSPLDRGNTEAFFGQGTRLTVV.

J is TRBJ2-6 and V is TRBV5-4; D is unresolved. The CDR3 is 15 amino acids. V gave up 5 bases and J gave up 0 bases, with 9 bases separating them. Germline assignment: CDR1 SGHNT and CDR2 YYREEE (reference sequence). Here the CDR3 DNA reads TGTGCCAGCAGAGGTTCCCTCTCTGGGGCCAACGTCCTGACTTTC. Translating gives CASRGSLSGANVLTF. The variable domain in full, completed from reference TRBV5-4 and TRBJ2-6, reads ETGVTQSPTHLIKTRGQQVTLRCSSQSGHNTVSWYQQALGQGPQFIFQYYREEENGRGNFPPRFSGLQFPNYSSELNVNALELDDSALYLCASRGSLSGANVLTFGAGSRLTVL.

The chain uses TRBV4-1 and TRBJ1-5, with 7 positions matching TRBD1. The CDR3 length is 17 residues. Germline CDR1 is MGHRA and CDR2 is YSYEKL. Germline trimming cut 0 bases from V and 4 bases from J; bases unmatched to any gene: 9. The CDR3 protein is CASSQEPIRQGNQPQHF. The CDR3 DNA reads TGCGCCAGCAGCCAAGAGCCAATTCGACAGGGAAATCAGCCCCAGCATTTT.

The chain joins TRBV29-1 to TRBJ2-7; TRBD2 matches 14 bases. Per the germline V gene, CDR1 is SQVTM and CDR2 is ANQGSEA. J was trimmed by 1 base and V by 6 bases; bases with no gene match: 8. The CDR3 spans 16 residues. The CDR3 spells CSVKGLAGVGSYEQYF. The CDR3 DNA reads as TGCAGCGTCAAGGGACTAGCGGGAGTGGGGTCCTACGAGCAGTACTTC.

The V gene is TRBV6-1, the J gene TRBJ2-7; 7 positions agree with TRBD1. V shed 5 bases and J 6 bases; nucleotides not matched to a gene: 16. The germline V gene has CDR1 MNHNS and CDR2 SASEGT. This CDR3 region has 16 residues. Here the CDR3 reads CASSQGQTGTGSEQYF. CDR3 nucleotide sequence: TGTGCCAGCAGTCAAGGGCAGACAGGGACGGGCTCCGAGCAGTACTTC.